This T cell receptor (beta chain) was recovered during a study of T cells in Graves' hyperthyroidism and ophthalmopathy. Researchers took RNA transcripts and amplified the TCR beta CDR3 regions from them. The HTBI set primed first-round TCR CDR3 RT-PCR. TCRdb itself ran the multiplex PCR reads through MiXCR, one entry per CDR3 protein. The sample shows some 800,000 distinct CDR3 sequences, more than 30% of them seen only once. Whole-study findings and limits: Ophthalmopathy, which appeared later, was predicted by the model a median approximately 6.7 months before onset.

Per germline, CDR1 SGHVS and CDR2 FQNEAQ. V was pared by 3 bases and J by 5 bases, with 5 bases of the junction left unmatched. The CDR3 spans 15 residues. If no ophthalmopathy progression occurred within 18 months, Graves' hyperthyroidism was stable. Any patient presenting with uncontrolled infection, other autoimmune disease, pregnancy or lactation was left out. Details on this clonotype: What it recognizes is unknown.

The clonotype comes from a man younger than 30 with Graves' hyperthyroidism. Sequencing used blood. The chain carries TRBV7-8 and TRBJ2-2; TRBD1 agrees at 8 bases. CDR3 residues: CASSLTGVMTGELFF. The CDR3 DNA reads as TGTGCCAGCAGCTTGACAGGGGTTATGACCGGGGAGCTGTTTTTT. Full variable domain (missing parts from reference TRBV7-8 and TRBJ2-2): GAGVSQSPRYKVAKRGQDVALRCDPISGHVSLFWYQQALGQGPEFLTYFQNEAQLDKSGLPSDRFFAERPEGSVSTLKIQRTQQEDSAVYLCASSLTGVMTGELFFGEGSRLTVL.